This TCR beta chain was sequenced for a study of T cells in Graves' hyperthyroidism and ophthalmopathy. Study outcomes and limitations: Model-based prediction identified ophthalmopathy a median approximately 6.2 months prior to its onset. A 13 V-J model separated ophthalmopathy from stable hyperthyroidism.

This clonotype was counted between two and nine times. Its specificity is unknown. Exclusion criteria comprised uncontrolled infection, other autoimmune disease, pregnancy or lactation. Researchers amplified the TCR beta CDR3 regions from RNA transcripts. Using the HTBI primer set, a first-round RT-PCR was run on the TCR CDR3. Each CDR3 protein is one row after TCRdb ran MiXCR on the multiplex PCR reads. The data show a few hundred thousand distinct CDR3 sequences, around 50% seen once. The V gene's germline CDR1 is MGHDK and CDR2 SYGVNS. The CDR3 covers 16 residues. Between the trimmed V and J ends, which lost 6 bases and 4 bases, there was a span of 19 bases.

Material: peripheral blood or thyroid tissue (not recorded which). The sequence was obtained from an adult woman with Graves' disease, either hyperthyroidism or ophthalmopathy (not recorded which). This chain uses TRBV25-1 with TRBJ2-1, with D tentatively TRBD1 or TRBD2 (5 bases each). The CDR3 DNA reads as TGTGCCAGCAGGGAGGATAGTTATCGACAGTACAATGAGCAGTTCTTC. The encoded protein is CASREDSYRQYNEQFF.